The 3 T cell receptor beta chains given below trace back to one sample, sequenced in a study of PD-1 blockade in classical Hodgkin lymphoma. Relapse after autologous stem cell transplantation occurred in every patient, and brentuximab vedotin exposure varied. Clones were read by immunoSEQ multiplex PCR, and TCRdb kept only the in-frame ones, dropping some. The data show tens of thousands of clones, with roughly four fifths seen just once and roughly 12% held by the top ten. The sample consisted of peripheral blood mononuclear cells (PBMCs), taken before the second cycle of nivolumab. These receptors were obtained from a human donor with classical Hodgkin lymphoma.

This clone is labeled medium-sized (0.01 to 0.1%). The chain uses TRBV4-3 and TRBJ1-2; possibly TRBD1 for D (5 bases). Trimming left V 1 base short and J 2 bases short, with 11 bases between. CDR3 length: 15 residues. CDR1 is LGHNA and CDR2 is YSLEER in the germline V gene. The DNA for the CDR3 is TGCGCCAGCAGCCAAGTATCGGAGGGGAACTATGGCTACACCTTC. Protein: CASSQVSEGNYGYTF.

This clone was seen a single time. The chain has TRBV7-3 and TRBJ1-1; TRBD1 aligns across 8 bases. CDR3 length equals 16 residues. With V trimmed by 1 base and J by 0 bases, 4 bases remained unmatched. In germline, CDR1 is SGHTA, CDR2 FQGTGA. The CDR3 loop reads CASSLMNRGVNTEAFF. The CDR3 DNA follows: TGTGCCAGCAGCTTAATGAACAGGGGGGTGAACACTGAAGCTTTCTTT.

This chain joins TRBV28 and TRBJ1-5; no firm D call. Germline V CDR1 and CDR2: MDHEN, SYDVKM. V was clipped by 6 bases and J by 6 bases, with 18 bases between them. This CDR3 region has 15 residues. This chain's CDR3 is CASSPVGVGGQPQHF. Written as DNA, the CDR3 is TGTGCCAGCAGCCCGGTAGGTGTAGGCGGTCAGCCCCAGCATTTT.